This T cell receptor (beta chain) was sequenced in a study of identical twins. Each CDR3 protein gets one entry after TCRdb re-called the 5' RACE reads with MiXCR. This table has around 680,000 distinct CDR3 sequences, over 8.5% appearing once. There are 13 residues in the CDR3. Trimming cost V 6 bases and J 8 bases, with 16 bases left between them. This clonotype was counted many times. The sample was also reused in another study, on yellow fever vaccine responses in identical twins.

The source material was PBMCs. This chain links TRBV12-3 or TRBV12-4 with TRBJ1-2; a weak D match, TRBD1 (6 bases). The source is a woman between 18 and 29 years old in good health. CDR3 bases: TGTGCCAGCAGCCCAGGGGATTCGGAGGGCTACACCTTC. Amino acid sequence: CASSPGDSEGYTF.